This T cell receptor beta chain stems from a study of blood T cell repertoires in COVID-19. The wider study: Specimens from acute and convalescent COVID-19 originated in the United States, Italy and Spain. PBMCs, B-cell-depleted T cells, or T cells were the source of the cDNA or gDNA that made up the material.

With 4 bases clipped from V and 7 bases from J, the junction kept 17 bases outside the gene matches. Germline CDR1 and CDR2: SNHLY and FYNNEI. The CDR3 totals 19 residues. In the source study's methods: Nucleated cell counts were estimated from reference gene primer amplification. Assay: immunoSEQ multiplex PCR; the TCRdb copy retains only in-frame clones and omits some. V and J calls and clone size follow that table, whereas D and trimming were derived from the DNA. Of approximately 170,000 clones in the sample, more than 60% were seen once. The V gene is TRBV2, the J gene TRBJ2-1; 12 bases align to TRBD2. The specimen was peripheral blood. The clonotype originates from a woman aged 50 to 60 with acute or convalescent COVID-19. The CDR3 nucleotides are TGTGCCAGCAGTGGACTAGCGGGAGTATCCCTATTTGGCCAGAATGAGCAGTTCTTC. It is translated as CASSGLAGVSLFGQNEQFF.